This T cell receptor beta chain was identified in a study of T cell clones after liver transplantation. On this clone: As yet, its antigen is unknown.

The method was immunoSEQ multiplex PCR; TCRdb's version includes in-frame clones alone and lacks a portion of them. Of about 76,000 clones detected, around 78% appear once; the ten largest clones hold roughly 3%. With 7 bases removed from V and 5 bases from J, the gap between germline ends came to 15 bases. The length of the CDR3 is 14 residues. Germline CDR1 is MNHNS and CDR2 is SASEGT. Notes on the study in general: Donor-reactive sequences fell more than third party-reactive ones, suggesting partial deletion.

Sequencing was performed on CD4+ T cells from blood, taken at the 22-month timepoint. The receptor comes from a human patient who received a liver transplant. Some T cells may have originated in the graft donor. The V and J genes are TRBV6-1 and TRBJ1-3; D ambiguous. CDR3 region: CASTPTEIRNTIYF. In nucleotides, the CDR3 is TGTGCCAGCACCCCGACGGAAATACGAAACACCATATATTTT.